This TCR beta chain comes out of a study of T cell repertoires in cytomegalovirus infection. General study findings and limits: The response measured ex vivo was dominated by TCR beta clonotypes (HLA-C-restricted and CMV-specific).

As concerns this clonotype: Its antigen is currently unknown.

Germline V CDR1 and CDR2: DFQATT, SNEGSKA (reference sequence). The CDR3 spans 17 residues. The V gene end was trimmed by 5 bases and the J gene end by 3 bases; junction bases not matched to a gene: 17. TCRdb itself ran the reads through MiXCR, one entry per CDR3 protein. The top ten clones hold around 15% of a sample with hundreds of thousands of distinct CDR3 sequences, roughly 31% of them seen once. The specimen comprised cultured CD8+ T cells from PBMCs, sampled from culture after CMV antigen stimulation. The chain carries TRBV20-1 and TRBJ2-3; 7 bases are a match to TRBD1. The TCR originated in a human donor in good health (CMV status not recorded). Some clones in this sample may be carry-over from other donors' samples. Here the CDR3 reads CSAVDRIDRVWTDTQYF. The CDR3 nucleotides are TGCAGTGCTGTCGACCGTATCGACAGGGTGTGGACAGATACGCAGTATTTT.